Included here is one T cell receptor beta chain sequence, with context. This sample is part of a study of control samples from healthy donors and cancer patients. The CDR3 runs 15 residues. Germline V gene data show CDR1 as MNHNS and CDR2 as SASEGT. Trimming cost V 4 bases and J 6 bases; bases outside gene matches: 9. Here immunoSEQ multiplex PCR was the method, and the copy in TCRdb shows in-frame clones only, minus some. The table records 73,000 or so clones, more than 85% of them present only once. The rearrangement uses TRBV6-1 and TRBJ2-1, with 7 bases lining up with TRBD2. The sample consisted of blood. The sequence derives from a woman in her fifties or sixties in good health. CDR3 nucleotide sequence: TGTGCCAGCAGTGTGGGAGGGGCCGGTGGCAATGAGCAGTTCTTC. Protein sequence: CASSVGGAGGNEQFF.